Below, 6 T cell receptor beta chains from the same sample are listed, as sequenced in a study of blood T cell repertoires in COVID-19. The method was immunoSEQ multiplex PCR; TCRdb's version includes in-frame clones alone and lacks a portion of them. The sample contains more than 60,000 clones, 74% of which appear only once. The sample consisted of peripheral blood. The receptors shown here come from a human donor with acute or convalescent COVID-19. The donor label of this sample is uncertain.

The CDR3 sequence: CASSPGEANTIYF. CDR3 in DNA: TGTGCCAGCTCACCGGGGGAGGCGAACACCATATATTTT. This chain connects TRBV18 to TRBJ1-3, with a tentative D call TRBD1 (5 bases). V was clipped by 3 bases and J by 7 bases, with 10 bases between them. This CDR3 has 13 amino acids. The germline CDR1 and CDR2 sequences are KGHSH and LQKENI.

This clone was found once. The chain carries TRBV24-1 and TRBJ2-2; D unclear. CDR3 length: 15 residues. The V end lost 4 bases, the J end lost 4 bases, and 12 bases lay between the germline ends. The germline gives CDR1 KGHDR, CDR2 SFDVKD. This chain's CDR3 is CATSDQRRVTGELFF. CDR3 DNA: TGTGCCACCAGTGACCAACGTCGGGTCACCGGGGAGCTGTTTTTT.

This chain uses TRBV6-2 or TRBV6-3 with TRBJ1-2; weak D call: TRBD1 (6 bases). The CDR3 spans 13 residues. V was shortened by 5 bases and J by 2 bases, with 9 bases between the two germline ends. Germline values: CDR1 MNHEY, CDR2 SVGEGT. The CDR3 spells CASSPRGNYGYTF. The CDR3, as DNA: TGTGCCAGCAGTCCAAGGGGGAACTATGGCTACACCTTC.

The chain uses TRBV28 and TRBJ2-7; 7 bases are a match to TRBD1. CDR3 size: 14 residues. The J segment lost 5 bases and the V segment lost 6 bases, leaving 10 bases of the junction unmatched. Germline CDR1 is MDHEN and CDR2 is SYDVKM. CDR3 bases: TGTGCCAGCAGGCCGGGACAGATGCGGAACGAGCAGTACTTC. Encoded protein: CASRPGQMRNEQYF.

The rearrangement joins TRBV28 to TRBJ2-1; maybe TRBD2 (6 bases). Germline values: CDR1 MDHEN, CDR2 SYDVKM. This CDR3 is built from 13 residues. V lost 6 bases and J 5 bases, leaving 11 bases between the germline ends. The CDR3 DNA reads as TGTGCCAGCAGGTTCGGGACTCACAATGAGCAGTTCTTC. Its protein is CASRFGTHNEQFF.

The chain uses TRBV5-1 and TRBJ2-1; 7 bases map to TRBD2. Germline CDR1 is SGHRS and CDR2 is YFSETQ. The junction had 8 bases not matched to a gene; V was cut back by 7 bases and J by 10 bases. The CDR3 covers 12 residues. CDR3 region: CASSAGVSEQFF. The CDR3 DNA is TGCGCCAGCTCCGCGGGGGTATCCGAGCAGTTCTTC.